These 2 T cell receptor beta chains originate from one sample sequenced in a study of cytomegalovirus exposure and HLA in healthy donors. Primers included in the PCR were 60 Vbeta and 13 Jbeta primers. Profiled with immunoSEQ multiplex PCR; TCRdb holds only in-frame clones, not every one. Here the sample spans around 110,000 clones, 82% being singletons. Material for sequencing was PBMCs. These receptor sequences come from a man aged 25 to 40 in good health and CMV-seropositive.

The chain joins TRBV2 to TRBJ2-5, with TRBD2 matching 12 bases. V trimming: 4 bases; J trimming: 5 bases; junction bases outside the gene matches: 11. This CDR3 is built from 17 residues. Germline CDR1 is SNHLY and CDR2 is FYNNEI. This CDR3 is CASSVASGGAIRETQYF. CDR3 in DNA: TGTGCCAGCAGTGTGGCTAGCGGGGGGGCCATTCGCGAGACCCAGTACTTC.

The chain joins TRBV6-6 to TRBJ2-5; 10 positions agree with TRBD2. CDR1 MNHNY and CDR2 SVGAGI come from the germline V gene (reference sequence). The CDR3 extends over 16 amino acids. J was trimmed by 7 bases and V by 2 bases; bases with no gene match: 10. CDR3 loop: CASSYRERGGPGTQYF. Here the CDR3 DNA reads TGTGCCAGCAGTTACCGCGAGCGGGGGGGCCCAGGGACCCAGTACTTC.